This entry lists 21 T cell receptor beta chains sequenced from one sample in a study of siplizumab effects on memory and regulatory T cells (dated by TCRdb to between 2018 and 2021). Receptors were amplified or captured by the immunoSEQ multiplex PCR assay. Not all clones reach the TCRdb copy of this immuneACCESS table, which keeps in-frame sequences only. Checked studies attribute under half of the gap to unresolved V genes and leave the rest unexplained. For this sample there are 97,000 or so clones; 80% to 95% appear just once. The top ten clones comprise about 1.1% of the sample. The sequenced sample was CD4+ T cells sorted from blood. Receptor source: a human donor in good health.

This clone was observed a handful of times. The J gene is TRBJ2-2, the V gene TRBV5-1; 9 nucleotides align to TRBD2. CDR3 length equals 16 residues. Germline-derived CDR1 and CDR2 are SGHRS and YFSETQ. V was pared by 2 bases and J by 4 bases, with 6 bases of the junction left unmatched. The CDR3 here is CASSLQTSGFTGELFF. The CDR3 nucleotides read TGCGCCAGCAGCTTACAGACTAGCGGCTTCACCGGGGAGCTGTTTTTT.

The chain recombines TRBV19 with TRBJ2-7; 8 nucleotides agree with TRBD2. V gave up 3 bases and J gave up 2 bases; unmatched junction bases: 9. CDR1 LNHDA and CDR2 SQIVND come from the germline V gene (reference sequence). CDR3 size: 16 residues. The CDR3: CASSMSSGLPTYEQYF. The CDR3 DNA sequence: TGTGCCAGTAGTATGTCTAGCGGGCTTCCGACCTACGAGCAGTACTTC.

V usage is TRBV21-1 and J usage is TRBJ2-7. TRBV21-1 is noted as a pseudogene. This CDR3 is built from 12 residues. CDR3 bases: TGTGCCAGCAGCCACGAATTCTACGAGCAGTACTTC. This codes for CASSHEFYEQYF.

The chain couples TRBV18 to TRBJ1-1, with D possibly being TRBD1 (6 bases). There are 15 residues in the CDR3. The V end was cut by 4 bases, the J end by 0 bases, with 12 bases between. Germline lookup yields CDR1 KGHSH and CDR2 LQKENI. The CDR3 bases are TGTGCCAGCTCACTTCCGGGACACTTGAACACTGAAGCTTTCTTT. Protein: CASSLPGHLNTEAFF.

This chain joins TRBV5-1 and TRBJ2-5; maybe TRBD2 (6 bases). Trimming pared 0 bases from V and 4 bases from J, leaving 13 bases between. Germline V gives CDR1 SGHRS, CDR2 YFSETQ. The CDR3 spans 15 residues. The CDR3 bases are TGCGCCAGCAGCTTGGCGCGGGGTACAACAGAGACCCAGTACTTC. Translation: CASSLARGTTETQYF.

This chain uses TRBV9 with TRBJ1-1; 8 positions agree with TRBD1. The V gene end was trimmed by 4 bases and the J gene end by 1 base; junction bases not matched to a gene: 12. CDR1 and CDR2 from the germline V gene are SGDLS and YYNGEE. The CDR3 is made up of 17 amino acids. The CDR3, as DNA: TGTGCCAGCAGCCTTGGCCAGGGGGCTATGGGGAACACTGAAGCTTTCTTT. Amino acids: CASSLGQGAMGNTEAFF.

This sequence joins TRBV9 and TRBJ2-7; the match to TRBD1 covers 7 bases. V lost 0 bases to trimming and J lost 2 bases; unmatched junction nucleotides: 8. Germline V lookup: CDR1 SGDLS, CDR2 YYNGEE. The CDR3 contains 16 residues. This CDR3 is CASSVEGQTGTYEQYF. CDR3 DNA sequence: TGTGCCAGCAGCGTAGAGGGACAGACAGGTACCTACGAGCAGTACTTC.

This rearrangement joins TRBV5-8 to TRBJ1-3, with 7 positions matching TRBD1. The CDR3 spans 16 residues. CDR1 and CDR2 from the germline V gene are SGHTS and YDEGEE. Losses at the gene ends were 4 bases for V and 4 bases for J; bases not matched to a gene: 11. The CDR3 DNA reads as TGTGCCAGCAGCACGGGACAGCGGAACGCGGGAAACACCATATATTTT. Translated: CASSTGQRNAGNTIYF.

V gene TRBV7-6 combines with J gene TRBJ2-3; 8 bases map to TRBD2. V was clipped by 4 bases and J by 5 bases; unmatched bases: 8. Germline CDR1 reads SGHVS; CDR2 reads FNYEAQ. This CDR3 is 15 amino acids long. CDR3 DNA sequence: TGTGCCAGCAGCTGGGGGACTAGTGGGGGAGATACGCAGTATTTT. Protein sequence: CASSWGTSGGDTQYF. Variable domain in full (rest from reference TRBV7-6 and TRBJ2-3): GAGVSQSPRYKVTKRGQDVALRCDPISGHVSLYWYRQALGQGPEFLTYFNYEAQQDKSGLPNDRFSAERPEGSISTLTIQRTEQRDSAMYRCASSWGTSGGDTQYFGPGTRLTVL.

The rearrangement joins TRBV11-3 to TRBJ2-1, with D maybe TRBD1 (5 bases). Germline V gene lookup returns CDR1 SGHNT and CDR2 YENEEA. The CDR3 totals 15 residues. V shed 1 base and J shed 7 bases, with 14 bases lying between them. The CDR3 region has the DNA TGTGCCAGCAGCTTAGGGGCAGGGTTGTTTAATGAGCAGTTCTTC. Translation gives CASSLGAGLFNEQFF.

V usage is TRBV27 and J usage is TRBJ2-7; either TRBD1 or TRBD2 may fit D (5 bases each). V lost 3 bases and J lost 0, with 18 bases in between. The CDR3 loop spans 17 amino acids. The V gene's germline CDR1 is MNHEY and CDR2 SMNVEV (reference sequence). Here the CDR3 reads CASSLRDPRRSSYEQYF. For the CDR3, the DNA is TGTGCCAGCAGTTTGAGGGACCCCCGGAGGAGCTCCTACGAGCAGTACTTC.

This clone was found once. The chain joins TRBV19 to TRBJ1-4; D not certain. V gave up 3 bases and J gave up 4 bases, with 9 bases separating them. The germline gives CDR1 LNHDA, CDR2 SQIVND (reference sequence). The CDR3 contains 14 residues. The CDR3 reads CASSIGQINEKLFF. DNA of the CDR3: TGTGCCAGTAGTATTGGGCAGATTAATGAAAAACTGTTTTTT.

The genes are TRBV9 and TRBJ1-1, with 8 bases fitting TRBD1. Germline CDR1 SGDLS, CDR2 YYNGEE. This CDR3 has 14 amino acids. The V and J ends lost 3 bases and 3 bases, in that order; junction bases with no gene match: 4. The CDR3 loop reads CASSERTGHTEAFF. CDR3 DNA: TGTGCCAGCAGCGAAAGGACAGGGCACACTGAAGCTTTCTTT.

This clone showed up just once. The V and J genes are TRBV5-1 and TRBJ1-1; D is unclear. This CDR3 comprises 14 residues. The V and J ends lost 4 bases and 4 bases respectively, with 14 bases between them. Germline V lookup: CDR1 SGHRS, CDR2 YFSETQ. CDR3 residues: CASSRQGRATEAFF. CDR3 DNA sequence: TGCGCCAGCAGCCGACAAGGCCGGGCCACTGAAGCTTTCTTT.

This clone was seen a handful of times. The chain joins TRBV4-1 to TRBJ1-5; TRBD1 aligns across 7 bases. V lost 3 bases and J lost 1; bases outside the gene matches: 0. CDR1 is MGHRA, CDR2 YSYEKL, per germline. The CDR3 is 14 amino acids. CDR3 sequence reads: CASSQGQSNQPQHF. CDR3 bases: TGCGCCAGCAGCCAGGGACAGAGCAATCAGCCCCAGCATTTT.

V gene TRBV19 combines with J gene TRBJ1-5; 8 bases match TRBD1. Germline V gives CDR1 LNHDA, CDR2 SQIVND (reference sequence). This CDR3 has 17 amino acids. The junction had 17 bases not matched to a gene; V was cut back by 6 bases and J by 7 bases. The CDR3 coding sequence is TGTGCCAGTAGCCCAATTGGGGCCCAGGGGGCAAGGCAGCCCCAGCATTTT. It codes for CASSPIGAQGARQPQHF. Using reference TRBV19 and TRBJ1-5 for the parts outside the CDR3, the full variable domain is DGGITQSPKYLFRKEGQNVTLSCEQNLNHDAMYWYRQDPGQGLRLIYYSQIVNDFQKGDIAEGYSVSREKKESFPLTVTSAQKNPTAFYLCASSPIGAQGARQPQHFGDGTRLSIL.

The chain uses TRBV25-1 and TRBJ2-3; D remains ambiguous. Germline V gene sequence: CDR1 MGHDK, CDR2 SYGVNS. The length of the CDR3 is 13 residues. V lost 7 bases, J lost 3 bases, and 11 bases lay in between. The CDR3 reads CASMRHRTDTQYF. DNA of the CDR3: TGTGCCAGCATGAGGCATAGGACAGATACGCAGTATTTT.

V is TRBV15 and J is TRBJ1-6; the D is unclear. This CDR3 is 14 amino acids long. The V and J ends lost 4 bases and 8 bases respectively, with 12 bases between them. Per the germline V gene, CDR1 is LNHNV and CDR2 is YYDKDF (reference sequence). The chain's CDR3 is CATSNTIVDSPLHF. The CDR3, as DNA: TGTGCCACCAGCAATACCATAGTGGATTCACCCCTCCACTTT.

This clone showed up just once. DNA for the CDR3: TGTGCCAGCAGTCGGGACACGAGTTACGAGCAGTACTTC. Protein: CASSRDTSYEQYF. The chain has TRBV6-4 and TRBJ2-5; a weak D match, TRBD1 (6 bases). The end of the DNA fits TRBJ2-7 better, so the J call may be wrong. This CDR3 spans 13 amino acids. Germline V gene data show CDR1 as MRHNA and CDR2 as SNTAGT.

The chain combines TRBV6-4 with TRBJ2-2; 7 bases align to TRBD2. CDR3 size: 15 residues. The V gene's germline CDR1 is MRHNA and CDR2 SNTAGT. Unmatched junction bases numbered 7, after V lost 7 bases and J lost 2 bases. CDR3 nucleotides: TGTGCCAGCAAGATGAGCGGGGCAAACACCGGGGAGCTGTTTTTT. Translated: CASKMSGANTGELFF.

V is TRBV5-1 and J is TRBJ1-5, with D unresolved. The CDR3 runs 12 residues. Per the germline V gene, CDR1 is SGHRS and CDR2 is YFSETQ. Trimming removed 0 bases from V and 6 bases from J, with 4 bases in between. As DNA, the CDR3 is TGCGCCAGCAGCTTGGAGGGTCAGCCCCAGCATTTT. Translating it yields CASSLEGQPQHF.